This TCR beta chain was sequenced for a study of T cell responses to AZD1222 COVID-19 vaccine (dated by TCRdb to the early 2020s). With regard to the full study: AZD1222 recipients whose second dose came at about 4 weeks and those whose second dose came at about 12 weeks were combined into one group, since spike-specific TCR depth and breadth did not differ between the two schedules. TCR sequencing was performed for over 230 trial participants, of whom 207 were given two doses of AZD1222 and around 25 were given two doses of MenACWY control vaccine. Trial participants were enrolled by age into subgroups of 18-55, 56-69 and 70-plus years, and around 140, 26 and 57 TCR-sequenced participants, respectively, were included in these subgroups.

Details on this clone: Its antigen specificity is not known. The sample holds no much larger clone one base away, and base qualities are not on file.

CDR3 length: 13 amino acids, cysteine to phenylalanine. The entry retains the CDR3 DNA only, 39 bases that are in frame from base 1. V is clipped by 5 bases and J by 1 base, and the sequence between their germline boundaries is 8 bases long. In the germline V gene, CDR1 corresponds to KGHSH and CDR2 to LQKENI. General conclusions and limits of the study: Participants were mostly white British, with more females than males. The authors suggested clonal diversity may have been underestimated. Because no day 14 peak-response samples were available, the repertoires could be characterized only after the peak T cell response. Reportedly, almost half of the unique spike-specific TCRs recognized epitopes lying outside the regions that are mutated in the B.1.351 and B.1.1.7 variants. Vaccine-associated CD4 TCRs spanned the whole spike protein, with dominant responses in regions 160-218 and 743-854. After two AZD1222 doses, both the breadth and the depth of spike-specific TCRs were significantly higher than at day 0 and than in MenACWY recipients. Conclusions about previously exposed vaccinees are limited, since just six AZD1222 recipients were seropositive for SARS-CoV-2 at baseline. The 56-69-year group was small, and its depth increase did not reach significance, likely because of low power.

The sample's time point, from its label and the paper: baseline before first vaccination. Vaccinee samples were obtained from the UK trials COV001 and COV002, which included a single-blind randomized controlled phase 2/3 trial of AZD1222 (ChAdOx1 nCoV-19) in healthy adults. Trial participant PBMC samples were collected at day 0 and day 28 after the second dose for TCRbeta chain sequencing. The CDR3 regions of human TCRbeta chains were analyzed by immunosequencing. From the authors' description of their analysis: Repertoire TCRs were checked for matches against a reference library of SARS-CoV-2-specific TCRs that had been generated using the MIRA antigen-specificity platform. Breadth was defined as the fraction of unique TCRs that were SARS-CoV-2-associated. Depth was defined as the fraction of total T cells that were SARS-CoV-2-associated. Using the MIRA data, each spike-specific TCR was mapped to the spike region that the TCR reacts to and placed in a CD4 or CD8 class. Log10-transformed breadth and depth values were compared by one-way ANOVA with Sidak's multiple comparisons tests. TCRdb mirrors the immuneACCESS table, restricted to in-frame sequences. Some clones are absent from its copies; in checked studies, under half trace to an unresolved V gene, and the reason for the others is unknown. That table supplies the V and J calls and clone size; D and trimming were determined from the DNA. In all, the sample holds some 150,000 clones, and about 93% of those were seen once. Around 1.3% of the sample goes to the ten largest clones.

The TCR was taken from an adult in good health. The V and J segments used are TRBV18 and TRBJ1-2; 6 matching bases give a weak D call of TRBD1. Sequenced here: peripheral blood, sampled on day 0 of AZD1222 vaccination. The DNA sequence is given as TGTGCCAGCTCAAGGGGGGATAACTATGGCTACACCTTC. This sequence encodes CASSRGDNYGYTF.